The 3 T cell receptor beta chains presented below share a single source sample, sequenced in a study of OX40 agonist ivuxolimab in advanced cancers. Clones were read by immunoSEQ multiplex PCR, and TCRdb kept only the in-frame ones, dropping some. In the table there are approximately 82,000 clones, 80% to 90% of which are singletons. The source was CD4+ or CD8+ T cells sorted from blood, collected in a trial of the OX40 agonist ivuxolimab. These receptor sequences come from an adult with an advanced solid tumor such as melanoma, head and neck, liver or kidney cancer.

V gene TRBV18 combines with J gene TRBJ2-5; 9 positions match TRBD2. Trimming removed 3 bases from V and 2 bases from J; junction bases left unmatched: 1. The CDR3 length is 14 residues. Looked up from germline, CDR1 is KGHSH and CDR2 is LQKENI. The CDR3, as DNA: TGTGCCAGCTCACCGACTAGCGGACAAGAGACCCAGTACTTC. Residues: CASSPTSGQETQYF.

The chain joins TRBV19 to TRBJ2-2, with D tentatively TRBD2 (5 bases). From germline, CDR1 is LNHDA and CDR2 SQIVND (reference sequence). V lost 3 bases, J lost 5 bases, and 13 bases lay in between. This CDR3 spans 15 amino acids. The CDR3 sequence is CASSILGGRTGELFF. CDR3 sequence (DNA): TGTGCCAGTAGTATTCTAGGCGGGCGAACCGGGGAGCTGTTTTTT.

The chain is built from TRBV28 and TRBJ1-2; D might be TRBD1 (5 bases). Germline V lookup: CDR1 MDHEN, CDR2 SYDVKM. The CDR3 covers 14 residues. V was cut by 5 bases and J by 8 bases, with 18 bases left in between. CDR3 in amino acids: CASSPGGTLGGYTF. The CDR3 DNA reads TGTGCCAGCAGTCCCGGGGGGACTTTAGGGGGCTACACCTTC.